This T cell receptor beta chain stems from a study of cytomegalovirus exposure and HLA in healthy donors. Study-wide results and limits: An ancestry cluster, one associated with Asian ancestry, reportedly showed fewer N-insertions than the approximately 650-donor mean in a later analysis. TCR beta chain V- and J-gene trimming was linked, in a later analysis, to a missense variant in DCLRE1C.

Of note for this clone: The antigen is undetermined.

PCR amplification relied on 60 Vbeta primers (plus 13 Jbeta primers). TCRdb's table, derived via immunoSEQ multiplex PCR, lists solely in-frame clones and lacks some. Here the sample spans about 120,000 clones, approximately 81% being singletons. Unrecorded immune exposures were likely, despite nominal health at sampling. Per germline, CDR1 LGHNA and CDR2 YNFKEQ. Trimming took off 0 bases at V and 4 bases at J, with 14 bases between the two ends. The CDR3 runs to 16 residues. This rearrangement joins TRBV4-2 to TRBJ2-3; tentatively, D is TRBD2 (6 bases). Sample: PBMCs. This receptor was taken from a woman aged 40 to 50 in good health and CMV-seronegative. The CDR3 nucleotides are TGTGCCAGCAGCCAAGATTTCGGGCTAGCGTCAGATACGCAGTATTTT. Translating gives CASSQDFGLASDTQYF.